The next 19 T cell receptor beta chains were all read from a single sample in a study of Graves' ophthalmopathy and Graves' hyperthyroidism. RNA transcripts served as template for amplifying TCR beta CDR3 sequences. Investigators did first-round RT-PCR with HTBI primers, then second-round multiplex PCR. TCRdb ran MiXCR on the multiplex PCR reads and lists one entry per CDR3 protein. The sample records 170,000 or so distinct CDR3 sequences, approximately 38% being singletons. Sample: peripheral blood. These receptors were obtained from a woman between 35 and 50 years old with Graves' ophthalmopathy.

V and J are TRBV19 and TRBJ2-7, with D perhaps matching TRBD1 or TRBD2 (5 bases each). CDR1 is LNHDA and CDR2 is SQIVND in the germline V gene (reference sequence). The CDR3 contains 15 residues. V shed 3 bases and J shed 1 base, with 13 bases lying between them. The CDR3 spells CASSILAGASYEQYF. As DNA, the CDR3 is TGTGCCAGTAGTATCTTGGCCGGGGCGTCCTACGAGCAGTACTTC.

This clonotype was detected many times. The V gene is TRBV30, the J gene TRBJ1-1; D is undetermined. Germline assignment: CDR1 GTSNPN and CDR2 SVGIG (reference sequence). The V end was cut by 3 bases, the J end by 2 bases, with 19 bases between. This CDR3 contains 16 residues. The CDR3 nucleotides are TGTGCCTGGAGAGCAAATAGGCTGGCAGGTAACACTGAAGCTTTCTTT. Translated, it gives CAWRANRLAGNTEAFF.

V gene TRBV6-1 combines with J gene TRBJ1-1, with D possibly matching TRBD1 (5 bases). Germline V lookup: CDR1 MNHNS, CDR2 SASEGT. V was clipped by 6 bases and J by 4 bases, with 12 bases between them. The CDR3 has 13 residues. The DNA for the CDR3 is TGTGCCAGCAGGACGGGGGGGAGCACTGAAGCTTTCTTT. It is translated as CASRTGGSTEAFF.

V and J are TRBV12-3 or TRBV12-4 and TRBJ2-7; D may be TRBD1 (5 bases). The V end was cut by 4 bases, the J end by 5 bases, with 12 bases between. This CDR3 comprises 13 residues. The CDR3: CASSSTDSHEQYF. The CDR3 DNA is TGTGCCAGCAGTTCTACCGACAGCCACGAGCAGTACTTC.

This clonotype has ten or more counts. J is TRBJ1-5 and V is TRBV15; possible D gene TRBD1, 6 bases. CDR3 length: 15 amino acids. Looked up from germline, CDR1 is LNHNV and CDR2 is YYDKDF (reference sequence). Trimming left V 5 bases short and J 2 bases short, with 13 bases between. In DNA, the CDR3 is TGTGCCACCAGCTTCAGGGGATCAGGCAATCAGCCCCAGCATTTT. Translating gives CATSFRGSGNQPQHF.

Ten or more counts support this clonotype. For the CDR3, the DNA is TGTGCCAGCAGTCCACTGGGACTGGATCAAGAGACCCAGTACTTC. It specifies CASSPLGLDQETQYF. The V and J genes are TRBV6-2 or TRBV6-3 and TRBJ2-5; D may be TRBD2 (6 bases). CDR1 is MNHEY and CDR2 is SVGEGT in the germline V gene. The CDR3 extends over 15 amino acids. V was pared by 5 bases and J by 2 bases, with 15 bases between.

Ten or more counts support this clonotype. This chain joins TRBV5-1 and TRBJ2-7; 11 bases line up with TRBD1. After removal of 4 bases from V and 4 bases from J, the junction contained 4 bases not matched to a gene. The V gene's germline CDR1 is SGHRS and CDR2 YFSETQ. CDR3 length: 14 amino acids. The CDR3 sequence is CASSTGTGGYEQYF. Here the CDR3 DNA reads TGCGCCAGCAGCACCGGGACAGGGGGTTACGAGCAGTACTTC.

The chain couples TRBV12-5 to TRBJ2-7; D unresolved. V lost 4 bases and J lost 5, with 12 bases in between. Germline V lookup: CDR1 LGHNT, CDR2 FRNRAP. The CDR3 sequence is 13 residues long. The CDR3 is CASGSPPSHEQYF. CDR3 nucleotide sequence: TGTGCTAGTGGTTCACCTCCATCACACGAGCAGTACTTC.

V is TRBV6-2 or TRBV6-3 and J is TRBJ2-7; the D is unclear. The V end was cut by 6 bases, the J end by 5 bases, with 8 bases between. This CDR3 is built from 11 residues. CDR1 and CDR2 (germline): MNHEY, SVGEGT. CDR3 amino acids: CASRRGNEQYF. The CDR3 nucleotides read TGTGCCAGCAGGCGTGGAAACGAGCAGTACTTC.

The rearrangement uses TRBV20-1 and TRBJ1-5; possible D gene TRBD1, 5 bases. The CDR3 is made up of 15 amino acids. Trimming took 5 bases from V and 5 from J, leaving 19 bases between them. The germline CDR1 and CDR2 sequences are DFQATT and SNEGSKA (reference sequence). CDR3 loop: CSALGDPRPDQPQHF. The CDR3 DNA sequence: TGCAGTGCTCTGGGGGACCCTCGGCCCGATCAGCCCCAGCATTTT.

The V and J genes are TRBV28 and TRBJ1-5; D remains ambiguous. Trimming stripped 5 bases from V and 4 bases from J, with 12 bases between. The CDR3 totals 14 residues. The V gene's germline CDR1 is MDHEN and CDR2 SYDVKM. CDR3 region: CASSQTQLNQPQHF. CDR3 in DNA: TGTGCCAGCAGTCAAACACAGCTAAATCAGCCCCAGCATTTT.

The chain couples TRBV6-2 or TRBV6-3 to TRBJ1-1; D not resolved. The CDR3 totals 17 residues. The V end was cut by 8 bases, the J end by 0 bases, with 22 bases between. Germline V gives CDR1 MNHEY, CDR2 SVGEGT. Here the CDR3 reads CASRTPPRATMNTEAFF. The CDR3 DNA reads TGTGCCAGCCGAACCCCACCCCGTGCAACCATGAACACTGAAGCTTTCTTT.

This chain links TRBV12-3 or TRBV12-4 with TRBJ1-5, with TRBD1 matching 7 bases. CDR3 length: 14 residues. The ends lost 5 bases at V and 6 bases at J; junction bases unmatched: 7. This CDR3 is CASSGDSHSQPQHF. The CDR3, as DNA: TGTGCCAGCAGTGGGGACAGCCACTCTCAGCCCCAGCATTTT.

This clonotype was picked up many times. V and J are TRBV19 and TRBJ2-2; no clear D. The CDR3 sequence is 13 residues long. Trimming took 3 bases from V and 5 from J, leaving 7 bases between them. The V gene's germline CDR1 is LNHDA and CDR2 SQIVND (reference sequence). For the CDR3, the DNA is TGTGCCAGTAGTATTATCGGGACCGGGGAGCTGTTTTTT. Translated, it gives CASSIIGTGELFF.

The rearrangement links TRBV28 to TRBJ2-2, with a possible D match to TRBD2 (6 bases). The V and J ends lost 4 bases and 1 base respectively, with 10 bases between them. This CDR3 has 15 residues. Germline CDR1 reads MDHEN; CDR2 reads SYDVKM. The CDR3 sequence: CASSSLAENTGELFF. The CDR3 DNA is TGTGCCAGCAGTTCGTTAGCGGAGAACACCGGGGAGCTGTTTTTT. Using reference TRBV28 and TRBJ2-2 for the parts outside the CDR3, the full variable domain is DVKVTQSSRYLVKRTGEKVFLECVQDMDHENMFWYRQDPGLGLRLIYFSYDVKMKEKGDIPEGYSVSREKKERFSLILESASTNQTSMYLCASSSLAENTGELFFGEGSRLTVL.

This chain uses TRBV2 with TRBJ1-6; perhaps TRBD1 as D (6 bases). Trimming shortened V by 6 bases and J by 7 bases, and 16 bases separated the two germline ends. Germline V lookup: CDR1 SNHLY, CDR2 FYNNEI. The CDR3 covers 15 residues. The CDR3 here is CASSPPRTANSPLHF. The DNA of the CDR3 is TGTGCCAGCAGCCCCCCGAGGACAGCGAATTCACCCCTCCACTTT.

J is TRBJ1-6 and V is TRBV6-1; 9 bases agree with TRBD1. Trimming took 6 bases from V and 8 from J; bases not matched to a gene: 5. Germline CDR1 and CDR2: MNHNS and SASEGT. The CDR3 is 14 residues long. CDR3 sequence reads: CASRTGTGYSPLHF. CDR3 DNA sequence: TGTGCCAGCAGGACCGGGACAGGGTATTCACCCCTCCACTTT.

The CDR3, as DNA: TGCAGCGTTGAGGAAACCGGGACTAGCGGGAGGAGTTTGATCCGAGAGACCCAGTACTTC. Protein product: CSVEETGTSGRSLIRETQYF. V gene TRBV29-1 combines with J gene TRBJ2-5; 15 positions match TRBD2. The CDR3 contains 20 residues. V lost 3 bases and J lost 4; bases outside the gene matches: 18. Germline CDR1 reads SQVTM; CDR2 reads ANQGSEA.

The V gene is TRBV15, the J gene TRBJ1-1; D uncertain. The V end lost 0 bases, the J end lost 1 base, and 12 bases lay between the germline ends. Per the germline V gene, CDR1 is LNHNV and CDR2 is YYDKDF (reference sequence). The CDR3 extends over 16 amino acids. Written as DNA, the CDR3 is TGTGCCACCAGCAGAGATGGCGGGGATTGGAACACTGAAGCTTTCTTT. This gives the protein CATSRDGGDWNTEAFF.